This T cell receptor (beta chain) was identified during a study of regulatory T cells in long-lasting Graves disease. The CDR3 covers 14 residues. V lost 8 bases, J lost 6 bases, and 7 bases stayed unmatched. Germline CDR1 is MDHEN and CDR2 is SYDVKM. Building the TCR beta libraries relied on iRepertoire HTBI primers, and CDR3 regions underwent Arm-PCR. One entry per CDR3 protein, called by TCRdb with MiXCR from the multiplex PCR reads. The repertoire holds hundreds of thousands of distinct CDR3 sequences, with about 15% as singletons. The table lists this clonotype with many counts. Time point in this sample: newly diagnosed GD, antithyroid drugs for less than 3 months. Scientists built the TCR library using RNA that was extracted from PBMCs. The sample was also reused in another study, on T cells in Graves' hyperthyroidism and ophthalmopathy.

Sample: peripheral blood mononuclear cells (PBMCs), taken at new diagnosis, from a patient treated with antithyroid drugs. This clonotype was obtained from a woman aged 40-60 years with Graves disease. The V call is TRBV28, the J call TRBJ2-3, with 11 nucleotides matching TRBD2. The CDR3 sequence: CASHSGGASDTQYF. CDR3 in DNA: TGTGCCAGCCATAGCGGGGGGGCCTCTGATACGCAGTATTTT.